The 7 T cell receptor beta chains below all came from one sample that was sequenced in a study of PD-1 blockade in classical Hodgkin lymphoma. Clones were read by immunoSEQ multiplex PCR, and TCRdb kept only the in-frame ones, dropping some. Seen here are about 150,000 clones, nearly 80% observed once, and the top ten hold 7% to 9.5%. Relapse was seen in all patients after autologous stem cell transplantation, and brentuximab vedotin exposure was variable. The source material was peripheral blood mononuclear cells (PBMCs), sampled before the second cycle of nivolumab. Receptor source: a human donor with classical Hodgkin lymphoma.

V is TRBV7-6 and J is TRBJ2-7, with 11 bases lining up with TRBD2. V shed 5 bases, J shed 3 bases, and the junction held 21 bases outside the gene matches. The CDR3 sequence is 20 residues long. Germline V gives CDR1 SGHVS, CDR2 FNYEAQ. The CDR3 spells CASSPSPIPGLAEVGYEQYF. CDR3 nucleotide sequence: TGTGCCAGCAGCCCAAGCCCCATACCGGGACTAGCGGAGGTGGGCTACGAGCAGTACTTC.

Many counts were recorded for this clone. V usage is TRBV5-8 and J usage is TRBJ2-5, with a weak D call TRBD1 (6 bases). There are 13 residues in the CDR3. CDR1 and CDR2 (germline): SGHTS, YDEGEE. V was trimmed by 3 bases and J by 5 bases, leaving 11 bases between them. CDR3 sequence: CASSWGLAETQYF. Written as DNA, the CDR3 is TGTGCCAGCAGCTGGGGGCTAGCTGAGACCCAGTACTTC. Using reference TRBV5-8 and TRBJ2-5 for the parts outside the CDR3, the full variable domain is EAGVTQSPTHLIKTRGQQATLRCSPISGHTSVYWYQQALGLGLQFLLWYDEGEERNRGNFPPRFSGRQFPNYSSELNVNALELEDSALYLCASSWGLAETQYFGPGTRLLVL.

The gene calls are TRBV28 and TRBJ1-3, with 7 bases aligning to TRBD1. Germline-derived CDR1 and CDR2 are MDHEN and SYDVKM. CDR3 length: 15 residues. V trimming: 8 bases; J trimming: 4 bases; junction bases outside the gene matches: 11. In DNA form, the CDR3 reads TGTGCCAGCTCACCGCCCAGGGGGTCGGGAAACACCATATATTTT. This sequence encodes CASSPPRGSGNTIYF.

This clone was counted between two and nine times. The rearrangement links TRBV7-8 to TRBJ2-1, with 7 bases aligning to TRBD1. V lost 5 bases to trimming and J lost 4 bases; unmatched junction nucleotides: 11. The germline V gene encodes CDR1 SGHVS and CDR2 FQNEAQ. The CDR3 covers 16 residues. CDR3 residues: CASSLQTGIIYNEQFF. In DNA form, the CDR3 reads TGTGCCAGCAGCCTACAGACAGGGATCATTTACAATGAGCAGTTCTTC.

The V and J genes are TRBV19 and TRBJ1-4; the D is unclear. Per germline, CDR1 LNHDA and CDR2 SQIVND (reference sequence). The CDR3 covers 12 residues. V gave up 7 bases and J gave up 7 bases, with 10 bases separating them. The CDR3 loop is CASMGMGEKLFF. The CDR3 region has the DNA TGTGCCAGTATGGGGATGGGTGAAAAACTGTTTTTT.

The rearrangement links TRBV12-5 to TRBJ2-3; D not certain. Germline assignment: CDR1 LGHNT and CDR2 FRNRAP. This CDR3 has 11 amino acids. The ends were cut back, 6 bases at V and 9 bases at J, with 10 bases in the middle. This CDR3 is CASGQKVTQYF. As DNA, the CDR3 is TGTGCTAGTGGCCAAAAAGTAACGCAGTATTTT. Full variable domain (remainder filled in from reference TRBV12-5 and TRBJ2-3): DARVTQTPRHKVTEMGQEVTMRCQPILGHNTVFWYRQTMMQGLELLAYFRNRAPLDDSGMPKDRFSAEMPDATLATLKIQPSEPRDSAVYFCASGQKVTQYFGPGTRLTVL.

The chain carries TRBV7-9 and TRBJ2-1; 9 nucleotides match TRBD2. After removal of 7 bases from V and 7 bases from J, the junction contained 8 bases not matched to a gene. CDR1 SEHNR and CDR2 FQNEAQ come from the germline V gene (reference sequence). The CDR3 runs 14 residues. The CDR3 nucleotides are TGTGCCAGCATCCCCGGGACTAGCCTTAATGAGCAGTTCTTC. Its protein product is CASIPGTSLNEQFF.